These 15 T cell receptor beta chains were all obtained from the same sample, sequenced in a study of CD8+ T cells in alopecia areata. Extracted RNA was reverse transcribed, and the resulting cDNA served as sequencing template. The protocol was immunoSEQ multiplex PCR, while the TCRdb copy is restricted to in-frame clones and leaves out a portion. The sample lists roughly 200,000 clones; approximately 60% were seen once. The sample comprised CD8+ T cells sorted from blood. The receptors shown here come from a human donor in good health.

The CDR3 loop reads CASSEPRVGGGTTDTQYF. The CDR3 DNA is TGTGCCAGCAGTGAACCCCGGGTTGGCGGGGGGACCACAGATACGCAGTATTTT. V usage is TRBV25-1 and J usage is TRBJ2-3; the match to TRBD2 covers 8 bases. Germline CDR1 is MGHDK and CDR2 is SYGVNS. The CDR3 length is 18 residues. V trimming: 2 bases; J trimming: 2 bases; junction bases outside the gene matches: 12. The full variable domain, rest sourced from reference TRBV25-1 and TRBJ2-3, is EADIYQTPRYLVIGTGKKITLECSQTMGHDKMYWYQQDPGMELHLIHYSYGVNSTEKGDLSSESTVSRIRTEHFPLTLESARPSHTSQYLCASSEPRVGGGTTDTQYFGPGTRLTVL.

This CDR3 is CASSEARGLNEQYF. CDR3 sequence (DNA): TGTGCCAGCAGTGAAGCCAGGGGGCTTAACGAGCAGTACTTC. This chain uses TRBV25-1 with TRBJ2-7; 8 bases fit TRBD1. This CDR3 is built from 14 residues. V was pared by 2 bases and J by 5 bases, with 5 bases of the junction left unmatched. From germline, CDR1 is MGHDK and CDR2 SYGVNS.

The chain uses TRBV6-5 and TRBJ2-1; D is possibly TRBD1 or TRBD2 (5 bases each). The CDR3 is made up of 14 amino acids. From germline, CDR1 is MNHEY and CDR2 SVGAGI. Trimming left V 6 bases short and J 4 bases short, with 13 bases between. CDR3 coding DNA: TGTGCCAGCAGCCCGGGACCGACTTACAATGAGCAGTTCTTC. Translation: CASSPGPTYNEQFF.

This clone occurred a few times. The CDR3 is CASSIVVGTEAFF. DNA of the CDR3: TGTGCCAGTAGTATTGTGGTGGGCACTGAAGCTTTCTTT. The V call is TRBV19, the J call TRBJ1-1, with D unclear. V was pared by 3 bases and J by 4 bases, with 9 bases between. The CDR3 sequence is 13 residues long. Germline V gene sequence: CDR1 LNHDA, CDR2 SQIVND (reference sequence).

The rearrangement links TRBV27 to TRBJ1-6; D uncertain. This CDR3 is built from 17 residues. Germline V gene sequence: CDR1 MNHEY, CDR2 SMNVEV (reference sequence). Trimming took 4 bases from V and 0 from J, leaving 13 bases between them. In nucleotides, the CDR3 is TGTGCCAGCAGTTCGTTTATCCCGAGCTCCTATAATTCACCCCTCCACTTT. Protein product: CASSSFIPSSYNSPLHF.

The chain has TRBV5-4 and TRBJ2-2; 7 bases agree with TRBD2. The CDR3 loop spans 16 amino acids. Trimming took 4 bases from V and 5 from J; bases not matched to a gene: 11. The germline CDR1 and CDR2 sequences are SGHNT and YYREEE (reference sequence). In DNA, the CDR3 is TGTGCCAGCAGCCCCCTTAGCGGGCCCGAAACCGGGGAGCTGTTTTTT. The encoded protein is CASSPLSGPETGELFF.

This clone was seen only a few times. CDR3 sequence reads: CSVEDPGFGYGYTF. CDR3 nucleotides: TGCAGCGTTGAAGATCCGGGGTTTGGCTATGGCTACACCTTC. This chain uses TRBV29-1 with TRBJ1-2; D not resolved. Germline CDR1 SQVTM, CDR2 ANQGSEA. Trimming stripped 0 bases from V and 4 bases from J, with 12 bases between. The CDR3 has 14 amino acids.

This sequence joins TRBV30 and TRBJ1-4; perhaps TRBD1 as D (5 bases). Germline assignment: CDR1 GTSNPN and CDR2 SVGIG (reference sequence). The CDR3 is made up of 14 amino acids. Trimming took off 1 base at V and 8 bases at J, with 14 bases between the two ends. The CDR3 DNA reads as TGTGCCTGGAGTGGGACATCCTGGGTGGAAAAACTGTTTTTT. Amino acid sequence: CAWSGTSWVEKLFF. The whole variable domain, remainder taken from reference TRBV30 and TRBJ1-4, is SQTIHQWPATLVQPVGSPLSLECTVEGTSNPNLYWYRQAAGRGLQLLFYSVGIGQISSEVPQNLSASRPQDRQFILSSKKLLLSDSGFYLCAWSGTSWVEKLFFGSGTQLSVL.

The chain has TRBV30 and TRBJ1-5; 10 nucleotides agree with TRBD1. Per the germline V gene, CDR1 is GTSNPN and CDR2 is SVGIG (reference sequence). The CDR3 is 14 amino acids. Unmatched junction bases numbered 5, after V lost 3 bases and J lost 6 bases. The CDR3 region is CAWSRGQGGQPQHF. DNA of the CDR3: TGTGCCTGGAGCCGTGGACAGGGGGGTCAGCCCCAGCATTTT.

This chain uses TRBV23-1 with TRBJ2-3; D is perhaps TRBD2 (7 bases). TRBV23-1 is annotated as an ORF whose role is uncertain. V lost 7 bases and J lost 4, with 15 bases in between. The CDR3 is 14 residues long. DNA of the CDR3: TGCGCCAGCAAGATCGGGGGGCCCCCAGATACGCAGTATTTT. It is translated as CASKIGGPPDTQYF.

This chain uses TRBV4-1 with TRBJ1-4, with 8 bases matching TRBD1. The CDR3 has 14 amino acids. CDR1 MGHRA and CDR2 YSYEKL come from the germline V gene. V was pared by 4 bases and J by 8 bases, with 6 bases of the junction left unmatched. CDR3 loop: CASSPQGGVEKLFF. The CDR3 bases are TGCGCCAGCAGCCCACAGGGGGGGGTCGAAAAACTGTTTTTT.

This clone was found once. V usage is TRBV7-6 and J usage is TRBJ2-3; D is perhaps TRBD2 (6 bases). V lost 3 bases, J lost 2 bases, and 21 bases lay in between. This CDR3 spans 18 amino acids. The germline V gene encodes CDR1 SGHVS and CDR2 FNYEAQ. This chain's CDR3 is CASSFRALRGIFTDTQYF. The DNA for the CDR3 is TGTGCCAGCAGCTTCCGGGCCCTGCGGGGTATTTTCACAGATACGCAGTATTTT.

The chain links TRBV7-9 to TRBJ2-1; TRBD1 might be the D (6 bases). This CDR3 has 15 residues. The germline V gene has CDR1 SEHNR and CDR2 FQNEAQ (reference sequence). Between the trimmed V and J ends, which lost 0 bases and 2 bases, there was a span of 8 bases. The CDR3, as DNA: TGTGCCAGCAGCTTAGCGCAGGGGACCTACAATGAGCAGTTCTTC. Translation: CASSLAQGTYNEQFF.

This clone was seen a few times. DNA for the CDR3: TGTGCCAGCAGCCAAGACTCCGACCGACAAGAGACCCAGTACTTC. Translation: CASSQDSDRQETQYF. The chain combines TRBV4-2 with TRBJ2-5; D is uncertain. Germline loops: CDR1 LGHNA, CDR2 YNFKEQ. With 0 bases removed from V and 2 bases from J, the gap between germline ends came to 10 bases. The CDR3 extends over 15 amino acids.

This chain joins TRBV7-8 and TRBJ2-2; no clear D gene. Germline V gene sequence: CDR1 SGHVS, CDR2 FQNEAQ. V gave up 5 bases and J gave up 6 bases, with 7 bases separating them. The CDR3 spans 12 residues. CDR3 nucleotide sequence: TGTGCCAGCAGCCGAGAGGCCGGGGAGCTGTTTTTT. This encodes CASSREAGELFF.